The clone carrying this T cell receptor beta chain showed up just a few times. Adults between roughly 18 and 95 years of age took part from more than 20 US areas. This sample is drawn from a study of blood T cell repertoires in COVID-19. The V gene's germline CDR1 is LNHDA and CDR2 SQIVND (reference sequence). The V end was cut by 0 bases, the J end by 0 bases, with 10 bases between. The CDR3 extends over 16 amino acids. TCRdb's table, derived via immunoSEQ multiplex PCR, lists solely in-frame clones and lacks some. The table lists roughly 180,000 clones, more than 80% of them singletons, with 6.2% in the top ten.

The clonotype originates from a man in his forties or fifties who had recovered from COVID-19. Input material: PBMCs or T cells enriched from blood (not recorded which). The chain joins TRBV19 to TRBJ2-3; D is ambiguous. CDR3 loop: CASSIDPLSSTDTQYF. Here the CDR3 DNA reads TGTGCCAGTAGTATAGATCCCCTCTCTAGCACAGATACGCAGTATTTT.